The next 9 T cell receptor beta chains were all read from a single sample in a study of blood T cells in healthy people across ages. It was with a sample-barcoded 5' primer and a J-beta primer mix that a second PCR of about 6 to 11 cycles was run. TCRdb reprocessed the 5' RACE reads via MiXCR and lists one record per CDR3 protein. The table records 600,000 to 850,000 distinct CDR3 sequences, about 42% of them present only once. Sample: blood. The source of these receptors is a woman in her sixties in good health.

This rearrangement joins TRBV6-5 to TRBJ1-1; D is undetermined. Trimming took off 2 bases at V and 7 bases at J, with 11 bases between the two ends. Germline V lookup: CDR1 MNHEY, CDR2 SVGAGI. The CDR3 is made up of 13 amino acids. CDR3 residues: CASSYSWGNEAFF. CDR3 nucleotide sequence: TGTGCCAGCAGTTACAGTTGGGGAAATGAAGCTTTCTTT.

The sample holds a few counts of this clonotype. The chain uses TRBV28 and TRBJ2-7, with D possibly called TRBD1 or TRBD2 (5 bases each). CDR1 is MDHEN and CDR2 is SYDVKM in the germline V gene. This CDR3 region has 13 residues. Trimming shortened V by 7 bases and J by 1 base, and 11 bases separated the two germline ends. This chain's CDR3 is CASIRGGSYEQYF. The CDR3 DNA sequence: TGTGCCAGCATCCGTGGGGGATCCTACGAGCAGTACTTC.

The V gene is TRBV6-2 or TRBV6-3, the J gene TRBJ2-7; tentative D call: TRBD2 (5 bases). This CDR3 has 15 amino acids. The germline gives CDR1 MNHEY, CDR2 SVGEGT. V shed 6 bases and J shed 3 bases, with 18 bases lying between them. CDR3 nucleotides: TGTGCCAGCAGCGACTATTCAACCTCTTTCTACGAGCAGTACTTC. Translated, it gives CASSDYSTSFYEQYF.

Ten or more counts support this clonotype. The V call is TRBV5-1, the J call TRBJ2-5; maybe TRBD1 (5 bases). The V and J ends lost 0 bases and 2 bases respectively, with 17 bases between them. The CDR3 spans 17 residues. Germline CDR1 is SGHRS and CDR2 is YFSETQ. CDR3 region: CASSLGSDTGPQETQYF. CDR3 DNA: TGCGCCAGCAGCTTGGGTTCTGATACAGGTCCTCAAGAGACCCAGTACTTC.

The genes are TRBV29-1 and TRBJ1-1; D gene unclear. The ends were cut back, 6 bases at V and 0 bases at J, with 14 bases in the middle. This CDR3 has 14 residues. Germline CDR1 is SQVTM and CDR2 is ANQGSEA. CDR3 sequence reads: CSVEGRHMNTEAFF. The CDR3, as DNA: TGCAGCGTAGAGGGCCGACATATGAACACTGAAGCTTTCTTT.

This clonotype was counted only a few times. This chain uses TRBV5-1 with TRBJ2-7, with D possibly being TRBD1 or TRBD2 (6 bases each). V lost 0 bases, J lost 7 bases, and 8 bases lay in between. The germline CDR1 and CDR2 sequences are SGHRS and YFSETQ. The CDR3 has 12 amino acids. The DNA of the CDR3 is TGCGCCAGCAGCTTGGGCGGGACAGAGCAGTACTTC. Its protein product is CASSLGGTEQYF.

The chain recombines TRBV14 with TRBJ1-1; a weak D match, TRBD1 (5 bases). In germline, CDR1 is SGHDN, CDR2 FVKESK. V dropped 1 base and J dropped 0 bases, with 9 bases sitting between them. There are 15 residues in the CDR3. CDR3 sequence (DNA): TGTGCCAGCAGCCAAGCCGGGGCCCTGAACACTGAAGCTTTCTTT. It yields the protein CASSQAGALNTEAFF.

The V gene is TRBV28, the J gene TRBJ2-3; 11 nucleotides agree with TRBD2. Losses at the gene ends were 6 bases for V and 6 bases for J; bases not matched to a gene: 5. The V gene's germline CDR1 is MDHEN and CDR2 SYDVKM. This CDR3 contains 14 residues. CDR3 in amino acids: CASSRLAGSDTQYF. CDR3 nucleotide sequence: TGTGCCAGCAGCCGACTAGCGGGATCTGATACGCAGTATTTT.

Comment on this clonotype: A much larger clone differs by one base, so this may be a read error. The rearrangement joins TRBV4-3 to TRBJ2-5; D uncertain. Between the trimmed V and J ends, which lost 4 bases and 11 bases, there was a span of 14 bases. CDR3 length: 12 residues. Per germline, CDR1 LGHNA and CDR2 YSLEER. The CDR3 DNA follows: TGCGCCAGCAGCCGCGGATGGGATGAGCAGTACTTC. This encodes CASSRGWDEQYF.